The 16 T cell receptor beta chains reported below all come from one sample, sequenced in a study of identical twins. TCRdb reprocessed the 5' RACE reads via MiXCR and lists one record per CDR3 protein. The sample contains fewer than 650,000 distinct CDR3 sequences, about 7.1% of which appear only once. These data also featured in a second study, about yellow fever vaccine responses in identical twins.

Material: PBMCs. The receptors shown here come from a woman aged 18-30 years in good health.

In its sample, this clonotype was seen a few times. The chain has TRBV6-1 and TRBJ2-3; TRBD2 matches 13 bases. Trimming took 8 bases from V and 7 from J; bases not matched to a gene: 3. CDR1 is MNHNS and CDR2 is SASEGT in the germline V gene. The CDR3 spans 13 residues. In DNA form, the CDR3 reads TGTGCCAGCGGGACTAGCGGGGCGAATACGCAGTATTTT. This codes for CASGTSGANTQYF.

This clonotype was detected only a few times. This sequence joins TRBV11-2 and TRBJ2-5, with D maybe TRBD1 (6 bases). The CDR3 sequence is 16 residues long. Germline CDR1 is SGHAT and CDR2 is FQNNGV. V lost 5 bases to trimming and J lost 5 bases, with 21 bases between them. The chain's CDR3 is CASSPGQPFLVETQYF. In DNA, the CDR3 is TGTGCCAGCAGCCCAGGACAGCCTTTCCTCGTGGAGACCCAGTACTTC.

This clonotype was found many times. The chain links TRBV5-1 to TRBJ2-7, with D possibly matching TRBD2 (6 bases). The CDR3 spans 15 residues. CDR1 is SGHRS, CDR2 YFSETQ, per germline. V lost 0 bases, J lost 5 bases, and 15 bases lay in between. Here the CDR3 DNA reads TGCGCCAGCAGCTTGGTGGAGGGGCCCGGCGACGAGCAGTACTTC. This gives the protein CASSLVEGPGDEQYF.

This clonotype showed up just a few times. The gene calls are TRBV5-6 and TRBJ2-3; maybe TRBD2 (6 bases). The CDR3 is made up of 16 amino acids. In germline, CDR1 is SGHDT, CDR2 YYEEEE. Between the trimmed V and J ends, which lost 0 bases and 3 bases, there was a span of 14 bases. Written as DNA, the CDR3 is TGTGCCAGCAGCTTGGACGGCGCAGGGAGGACAGATACGCAGTATTTT. As protein: CASSLDGAGRTDTQYF.

Only a few counts were recorded for this clonotype. J is TRBJ1-1 and V is TRBV25-1; 12 positions agree with TRBD1. The J segment lost 10 bases and the V segment lost 4 bases, leaving 7 bases of the junction unmatched. Germline V lookup: CDR1 MGHDK, CDR2 SYGVNS. The CDR3 contains 14 residues. CDR3 in amino acids: CASSGTGTGGIAFF. CDR3 in DNA: TGTGCCAGCAGTGGGACCGGGACAGGGGGCATAGCTTTCTTT.

This clonotype was seen a handful of times. The chain couples TRBV28 to TRBJ2-2; TRBD1 or TRBD2 may be the D gene (5 bases each). Trimming left V 6 bases short and J 0 bases short, with 11 bases between. CDR3 length: 15 residues. Germline V gene data show CDR1 as MDHEN and CDR2 as SYDVKM. The CDR3 sequence is CASRLGTANTGELFF. The DNA for the CDR3 is TGTGCCAGCAGACTGGGGACGGCGAACACCGGGGAGCTGTTTTTT. Supplemented by reference TRBV28 and TRBJ2-2, the full variable domain reads DVKVTQSSRYLVKRTGEKVFLECVQDMDHENMFWYRQDPGLGLRLIYFSYDVKMKEKGDIPEGYSVSREKKERFSLILESASTNQTSMYLCASRLGTANTGELFFGEGSRLTVL.

The DNA for the CDR3 is TGTGCCAGCACCCTCGGGCTAACAGGGACTAGCGGAGAGACCCAGTACTTC. Its translation: CASTLGLTGTSGETQYF. This chain joins TRBV11-2 and TRBJ2-5; 11 bases map to TRBD2. This CDR3 is built from 17 residues. Germline loops: CDR1 SGHAT, CDR2 FQNNGV. V lost 7 bases, J lost 4 bases, and 14 bases stayed unmatched.

This clonotype was seen repeatedly, ten times or more. The chain recombines TRBV12-3 or TRBV12-4 with TRBJ1-2; 10 bases match TRBD1. Trimming took 6 bases from V and 8 from J; bases not matched to a gene: 6. This CDR3 has 13 residues. For the CDR3, the DNA is TGTGCCAGCAGAGAGACGACAGGGGGCGGCTACACCTTC. Translated: CASRETTGGGYTF.

The V gene is TRBV29-1, the J gene TRBJ2-5; 7 bases line up with TRBD1. V was clipped by 6 bases and J by 3 bases; unmatched bases: 4. Germline values: CDR1 SQVTM, CDR2 ANQGSEA. This CDR3 spans 12 amino acids. DNA for the CDR3: TGCAGCGTCTCCGGGACAGAAGAGACCCAGTACTTC. It yields the protein CSVSGTEETQYF.

This clonotype was picked up many times. The J gene is TRBJ1-2, the V gene TRBV2, with a possible D match to TRBD1 (6 bases). Germline-derived CDR1 and CDR2 are SNHLY and FYNNEI. CDR3 length equals 13 residues. V lost 7 bases to trimming and J lost 2 bases, with 11 bases between them. This CDR3 is CASKTGENYGYTF. The CDR3 DNA follows: TGTGCCAGCAAGACAGGAGAAAACTATGGCTACACCTTC.

This clonotype has a count of ten or more. The chain has TRBV20-1 and TRBJ2-7; D gene uncertain. The germline CDR1 and CDR2 sequences are DFQATT and SNEGSKA (reference sequence). The V end was cut by 0 bases, the J end by 13 bases, with 13 bases between. This CDR3 spans 11 amino acids. The CDR3 reads CSARDSSVIYV. CDR3 DNA: TGCAGTGCTAGAGATTCGTCGGTGATATACGTC.

The V call is TRBV29-1, the J call TRBJ2-5; 7 bases are a match to TRBD1. This CDR3 comprises 12 residues. J gave up 5 bases and V 4 bases, and 4 bases lay outside the gene matches. Germline CDR1 is SQVTM and CDR2 is ANQGSEA. The CDR3 DNA is TGCAGCGTTGGTGTGACAGGGGAGACCCAGTACTTC. It codes for CSVGVTGETQYF.

This chain links TRBV11-3 with TRBJ2-5; 7 bases are shared with TRBD2. In germline, CDR1 is SGHNT, CDR2 YENEEA. V was pared by 6 bases and J by 7 bases, with 8 bases of the junction left unmatched. The CDR3 totals 13 residues. CDR3 DNA sequence: TGTGCCAGCAGTCCCGGGACTACGGGGACCCAGTACTTC. This translates into CASSPGTTGTQYF.

This clonotype was seen more than once but under ten times. The chain couples TRBV28 to TRBJ2-7, with 8 bases aligning to TRBD1. J gave up 7 bases and V 6 bases, and 11 bases lay outside the gene matches. Germline loops: CDR1 MDHEN, CDR2 SYDVKM. The CDR3 is 14 amino acids. CDR3 sequence (DNA): TGTGCCAGCAGCACCGGGACAGGTCCTACTGAGCAGTACGTC. Translation gives CASSTGTGPTEQYV.

This clonotype turned up a few times. This chain joins TRBV20-1 and TRBJ1-1; possible D gene TRBD1, 5 bases. Germline V gives CDR1 DFQATT, CDR2 SNEGSKA (reference sequence). Trimming shortened V by 1 base and J by 7 bases, and 19 bases separated the two germline ends. This CDR3 is built from 15 residues. Here the CDR3 DNA reads TGCAGTGCTAGAGGGGGCAGTTCTCCGGGTGATGAAGCTTTCTTT. Translating it yields CSARGGSSPGDEAFF.

There are a few counts of this clonotype. V is TRBV20-1 and J is TRBJ2-6, with 7 bases that match TRBD1. The junction had 10 bases not matched to a gene; V was cut back by 6 bases and J by 2 bases. The CDR3 runs 16 residues. CDR1 is DFQATT, CDR2 SNEGSKA, per germline (reference sequence). CDR3 loop: CSALAGGLTGANVLTF. CDR3 DNA: TGCAGTGCACTGGCAGGGGGTCTCACTGGGGCCAACGTCCTGACTTTC.